What follows are 4 T cell receptor beta chains derived from one specimen sequenced in a study of blood T cell repertoires in COVID-19. The data were produced by immunoSEQ multiplex PCR, yet TCRdb's version contains in-frame clones alone and is incomplete. This sample has about 120,000 clones, with 80% found just once. The specimen sequenced was peripheral blood. The receptors originated from a man between 60 and 75 years old with active or convalescent COVID-19.

J is TRBJ2-3 and V is TRBV18; TRBD1 might be the D (5 bases). This CDR3 has 15 residues. Per the germline V gene, CDR1 is KGHSH and CDR2 is LQKENI. V shed 6 bases and J shed 4 bases, with 17 bases lying between them. DNA for the CDR3: TGTGCCAGCTCTCCAAGGCAGGGAAGTTCAGATACGCAGTATTTT. Translation gives CASSPRQGSSDTQYF.

This rearrangement joins TRBV2 to TRBJ1-2; 8 bases fit TRBD1. V trimming: 6 bases; J trimming: 7 bases; junction bases outside the gene matches: 7. This CDR3 is 13 amino acids long. The germline CDR1 and CDR2 sequences are SNHLY and FYNNEI. CDR3 DNA sequence: TGTGCCAGCAGCGGCAGGGGGCGCGGTGGCTACACCTTC. Translating it yields CASSGRGRGGYTF.

The chain is built from TRBV25-1 and TRBJ1-1; tentative D call: TRBD1 (5 bases). Germline-derived CDR1 and CDR2 are MGHDK and SYGVNS. The CDR3 is 14 amino acids. V lost 3 bases to trimming and J lost 1 base, with 9 bases between them. CDR3 in DNA: TGTGCCAGCAGTGACCGGACAAAGAACACTGAAGCTTTCTTT. Protein sequence: CASSDRTKNTEAFF.

The J gene is TRBJ1-2, the V gene TRBV29-1; 11 positions agree with TRBD1. J was trimmed by 2 bases and V by 6 bases; bases with no gene match: 5. CDR3 length equals 14 residues. CDR1 and CDR2 from the germline V gene are SQVTM and ANQGSEA. Here the CDR3 DNA reads TGCAGCGTCGGTGGACAGGGGGCGAACTATGGCTACACCTTC. Its translation: CSVGGQGANYGYTF.